Below, 30 T cell receptor beta chains from the same sample are listed, as sequenced in a study of beta chain features in type 1 diabetes. Study-wide results and caveats: Type 1 diabetes patients had moderately but significantly shorter TCRB CDR3s in all four CD4+ subsets.

The whole isolated RNA underwent reverse transcription, so sequencing captured expressed TCRB transcripts. TCRdb's copy holds only in-frame clones and misses some; the assay was immunoSEQ multiplex PCR. The data contain about 270,000 clones, 13% to 15% of them singletons. Antigen specificity for these receptors is unknown. The specimen sequenced was naive CD4+ T cells from blood. The source of these receptors is a man aged 30 to 45 with type 1 diabetes.

The gene calls are TRBV9 and TRBJ2-3, with D tentatively TRBD2 (6 bases). This CDR3 spans 15 amino acids. V lost 0 bases, J lost 5 bases, and 13 bases lay in between. Germline values: CDR1 SGDLS, CDR2 YYNGEE. The CDR3 is CASSVEGRRGDTQYF. The CDR3 nucleotides are TGTGCCAGCAGCGTAGAAGGCAGGCGGGGAGATACGCAGTATTTT. The whole variable domain, remainder taken from reference TRBV9 and TRBJ2-3, is DSGVTQTPKHLITATGQRVTLRCSPRSGDLSVYWYQQSLDQGLQFLIQYYNGEERAKGNILERFSAQQFPDLHSELNLSSLELGDSALYFCASSVEGRRGDTQYFGPGTRLTVL.

The chain recombines TRBV6-4 with TRBJ1-2; D not resolved. The germline gives CDR1 MRHNA, CDR2 SNTAGT. The CDR3 runs to 12 residues. V lost 5 bases, J lost 8 bases, and 12 bases lay in between. The CDR3 is CASSHYNSGYTF. DNA of the CDR3: TGTGCCAGCAGTCATTATAACTCGGGCTACACCTTC.

This clone appeared a few times. V and J are TRBV5-1 and TRBJ2-7; TRBD2 matches at 9 bases. Germline trimming cut 1 base from V and 5 bases from J; bases unmatched to any gene: 7. Per germline, CDR1 SGHRS and CDR2 YFSETQ. The CDR3 runs to 15 residues. This CDR3 reads CASSLMVAGADEQYF. The CDR3 nucleotides are TGCGCCAGCAGCTTGATGGTAGCGGGAGCTGACGAGCAGTACTTC.

A few counts support this clone. V and J are TRBV11-2 and TRBJ2-1, with TRBD2 matching 7 bases. The V segment lost 1 base and the J segment 4 bases; nucleotides outside the gene matches: 4. This CDR3 has 15 residues. Germline V lookup: CDR1 SGHAT, CDR2 FQNNGV. The CDR3 is CASSLGSSGYNEQFF. The CDR3 bases are TGTGCCAGCAGCTTAGGGTCTAGCGGTTACAATGAGCAGTTCTTC.

V is TRBV27 and J is TRBJ2-1; TRBD2 matches at 9 bases. V was clipped by 4 bases and J by 6 bases; unmatched bases: 7. The CDR3 sequence is 15 residues long. Germline V gene sequence: CDR1 MNHEY, CDR2 SMNVEV (reference sequence). CDR3 region: CASSSALAGANEQFF. In DNA, the CDR3 is TGTGCCAGCAGTTCCGCTTTAGCGGGAGCCAATGAGCAGTTCTTC.

This clone was observed a handful of times. The rearrangement uses TRBV18 and TRBJ2-7, with D perhaps TRBD1 (6 bases). V shed 3 bases and J shed 2 bases, with 11 bases lying between them. Per the germline V gene, CDR1 is KGHSH and CDR2 is LQKENI. CDR3 length equals 14 residues. This chain's CDR3 is CASSPRTATYEQYF. Written as DNA, the CDR3 is TGTGCCAGCTCACCGCGGACAGCCACCTACGAGCAGTACTTC.

This clone was seen more than once but under ten times. The chain links TRBV2 to TRBJ2-7; D perhaps matches TRBD2 (5 bases). Germline V lookup: CDR1 SNHLY, CDR2 FYNNEI. V was trimmed by 6 bases and J by 2 bases, leaving 20 bases between them. There are 16 residues in the CDR3. The CDR3 bases are TGTGCCAGCAGCCGTAATGAGGGAACTCTAACCTACGAGCAGTACTTC. It is translated as CASSRNEGTLTYEQYF.

The rearrangement uses TRBV29-1 and TRBJ1-5; D may be TRBD1 (5 bases). This CDR3 is 13 amino acids long. Looked up from germline, CDR1 is SQVTM and CDR2 is ANQGSEA. V was clipped by 6 bases and J by 3 bases, with 12 bases between them. The CDR3 loop reads CSVRGGSNQPQHF. In DNA form, the CDR3 reads TGCAGCGTCCGCGGGGGTTCCAATCAGCCCCAGCATTTT.

In its sample, this clone was seen a few times. The chain is built from TRBV14 and TRBJ1-2, with 8 bases identical to TRBD1. The CDR3 totals 15 residues. After removal of 1 base from V and 4 bases from J, the junction contained 5 bases not matched to a gene. CDR1 and CDR2 from the germline V gene are SGHDN and FVKESK. This CDR3 reads CASSQADRGFYGYTF. As DNA, the CDR3 is TGTGCCAGCAGCCAAGCTGACAGGGGCTTCTATGGCTACACCTTC.

V gene TRBV20-1 combines with J gene TRBJ1-1, with D uncertain. This CDR3 comprises 11 residues. The germline V and J ends were trimmed by 3 bases and 2 bases, with 4 bases remaining between them. Germline V CDR1 and CDR2: DFQATT, SNEGSKA (reference sequence). Here the CDR3 DNA reads TGCAGTGCTAGTTTAAACACTGAAGCTTTCTTT. Translated, it gives CSASLNTEAFF.

In DNA form, the CDR3 reads TGTGCCAGCAGTGAGCAGACAGGGGGCAATCAGCCCCAGCATTTT. It specifies CASSEQTGGNQPQHF. The V gene is TRBV2, the J gene TRBJ1-5; 8 bases match TRBD1. V gave up 3 bases and J gave up 2 bases; unmatched junction bases: 3. Germline assignment: CDR1 SNHLY and CDR2 FYNNEI. CDR3 length: 15 residues.

This clone was counted a few times. The chain combines TRBV28 with TRBJ2-1; 9 bases are shared with TRBD2. The CDR3 is 16 amino acids. CDR1 and CDR2 from the germline V gene are MDHEN and SYDVKM. V shed 1 base, J shed 7 bases, and the junction held 8 bases outside the gene matches. The CDR3 nucleotides are TGTGCCAGCAGTTTATCCGGGACTAGCCTAGGGAATGAGCAGTTCTTC. It yields the protein CASSLSGTSLGNEQFF.

The gene calls are TRBV5-1 and TRBJ2-1, with D maybe TRBD2 (6 bases). The CDR3 runs 15 residues. The ends were cut back, 4 bases at V and 8 bases at J, with 19 bases in the middle. Germline CDR1 and CDR2: SGHRS and YFSETQ. In DNA form, the CDR3 reads TGCGCCAGCAGCCTGGACGGGGGTGTTTGGGATGAGCAGTTCTTC. Translating gives CASSLDGGVWDEQFF.

This clone was picked up a small number of times. The V gene is TRBV2, the J gene TRBJ1-1; D not certain. Germline CDR1 and CDR2: SNHLY and FYNNEI. Trimming pared 6 bases from V and 6 bases from J, leaving 11 bases between. The CDR3 is 12 amino acids. CDR3 sequence reads: CASRIEFAEAFF. The CDR3 region has the DNA TGTGCCAGCAGAATAGAGTTCGCTGAAGCTTTCTTT.

This clone has a single count. The rearrangement joins TRBV7-2 to TRBJ2-7; D not certain. Trimming shortened V by 1 base and J by 2 bases, and 9 bases separated the two germline ends. CDR3 length equals 14 residues. CDR1 is SGHTA and CDR2 is FQGNSA in the germline V gene. This CDR3 reads CASSLDISTYEQYF. DNA of the CDR3: TGTGCCAGCAGCTTAGACATATCCACCTACGAGCAGTACTTC. The full variable domain, its missing parts supplied by reference TRBV7-2 and TRBJ2-7, is GAGVSQSPSNKVTEKGKDVELRCDPISGHTALYWYRQSLGQGLEFLIYFQGNSAPDKSGLPSDRFSAERTGGSVSTLTIQRTQQEDSAVYLCASSLDISTYEQYFGPGTRLTVT.

This clone has more than one count but fewer than ten. Additional DNA sequences in this sample encode the identical CDR3. The chain uses TRBV9 and TRBJ2-3; 9 nucleotides agree with TRBD2. This CDR3 has 15 amino acids. The V segment lost 5 bases and the J segment 0 bases; nucleotides outside the gene matches: 4. Germline V gene sequence: CDR1 SGDLS, CDR2 YYNGEE. The CDR3 loop reads CASSLTSGSTDTQYF. CDR3 sequence (DNA): TGTGCCAGCAGTTTAACTAGCGGGAGCACAGATACGCAGTATTTT.

This clone was seen a few times. The gene calls are TRBV27 and TRBJ2-1; 13 bases are a match to TRBD2. Per germline, CDR1 MNHEY and CDR2 SMNVEV (reference sequence). V shed 6 bases, J shed 5 bases, and the junction held 7 bases outside the gene matches. The length of the CDR3 is 16 residues. The CDR3 sequence is CASSRRTSGGHNEQFF. The CDR3 nucleotides are TGTGCCAGCAGCCGAAGGACTAGCGGGGGACACAATGAGCAGTTCTTC.

The chain uses TRBV6-4 and TRBJ2-4; 8 bases are shared with TRBD1. The CDR3 length is 13 residues. The germline V gene encodes CDR1 MRHNA and CDR2 SNTAGT. Losses at the gene ends were 3 bases for V and 7 bases for J; bases not matched to a gene: 2. CDR3 loop: CASSEAGGNIQYF. The CDR3 DNA reads as TGTGCCAGCAGTGAGGCAGGGGGCAACATTCAGTACTTC.

The rearrangement joins TRBV4-1 to TRBJ2-3; D not certain. The CDR3 runs to 17 residues. Germline CDR1 MGHRA, CDR2 YSYEKL. The V end was cut by 4 bases, the J end by 0 bases, with 17 bases between. The CDR3 sequence is CASSLRGPETSTDTQYF. The CDR3 DNA reads TGCGCCAGCAGCCTTCGAGGCCCTGAAACTAGCACAGATACGCAGTATTTT.

The chain employs TRBV7-2 and TRBJ2-1, with TRBD1 matching 10 bases. Germline trimming cut 3 bases from V and 4 bases from J; bases unmatched to any gene: 3. The CDR3 totals 15 residues. CDR1 is SGHTA and CDR2 is FQGNSA in the germline V gene. This CDR3 reads CASSLGQGTYNEQFF. CDR3 sequence (DNA): TGTGCCAGCAGCTTGGGACAGGGGACGTACAATGAGCAGTTCTTC.

The gene calls are TRBV7-2 and TRBJ2-1; 11 bases align to TRBD2. This CDR3 contains 16 residues. J lost 5 bases, V lost 1 base, and 4 bases had no gene match. Germline CDR1 SGHTA, CDR2 FQGNSA. The CDR3 DNA is TGTGCCAGCAGCTTAGTCGGGACTAGCGGCAACAATGAGCAGTTCTTC. Amino acid sequence: CASSLVGTSGNNEQFF.

This clone was counted only a few times. The rearrangement links TRBV5-1 to TRBJ2-5; D unclear. The germline gives CDR1 SGHRS, CDR2 YFSETQ. The CDR3 length is 14 residues. V gave up 0 bases and J gave up 1 base, with 7 bases separating them. The CDR3 loop reads CASSLGRVQETQYF. CDR3 DNA: TGCGCCAGCAGCTTGGGACGGGTCCAAGAGACCCAGTACTTC. Complete variable domain (other parts from reference TRBV5-1 and TRBJ2-5): KAGVTQTPRYLIKTRGQQVTLSCSPISGHRSVSWYQQTPGQGLQFLFEYFSETQRNKGNFPGRFSGRQFSNSRSEMNVSTLELGDSALYLCASSLGRVQETQYFGPGTRLLVL.

This chain connects TRBV7-9 to TRBJ2-3; tentatively, D is TRBD2 (7 bases). Trimming pared 5 bases from V and 3 bases from J, leaving 15 bases between. Germline CDR1 and CDR2: SEHNR and FQNEAQ (reference sequence). The CDR3 length is 15 residues. CDR3 nucleotides: TGTGCCAGCAGCCCGCTCCGGGGGGCAACAGATACGCAGTATTTT. It translates to CASSPLRGATDTQYF.

This clone appeared a few times. This rearrangement joins TRBV6-5 to TRBJ2-4; unclear D gene. The CDR3 sequence is 10 residues long. Trimming cost V 10 bases and J 7 bases, with 8 bases left between them. Germline V CDR1 and CDR2: MNHEY, SVGAGI. The CDR3 loop reads CATGNNIQYF. The CDR3 DNA follows: TGTGCCACCGGTAATAACATTCAGTACTTC.

This clone occurred a few times. V is TRBV27 and J is TRBJ2-5, with TRBD1 matching over 9 bases. This CDR3 spans 14 amino acids. CDR1 is MNHEY and CDR2 is SMNVEV in the germline V gene (reference sequence). Losses at the gene ends were 7 bases for V and 7 bases for J; bases not matched to a gene: 10. In DNA form, the CDR3 reads TGTGCCAGCACCAAGGGACAGGGAAGTGGGACCCAGTACTTC. This translates into CASTKGQGSGTQYF.

This clone has a handful of counts. V is TRBV5-1 and J is TRBJ2-1; 7 bases are a match to TRBD2. The germline V gene has CDR1 SGHRS and CDR2 YFSETQ. CDR3 length: 16 amino acids. J gave up 6 bases and V 0 bases, and 9 bases lay outside the gene matches. In DNA, the CDR3 is TGCGCCAGCAGCTTGGCCGTAGCGGGTGTTGCCAATGAGCAGTTCTTC. Translated: CASSLAVAGVANEQFF.

This clone appeared a few times. The chain joins TRBV9 to TRBJ2-7; TRBD2 aligns across 7 bases. This CDR3 is 14 amino acids long. V shed 0 bases and J 2 bases; nucleotides not matched to a gene: 2. CDR1 and CDR2 (germline): SGDLS, YYNGEE. This chain's CDR3 is CASSVDAGAYEQYF. DNA of the CDR3: TGTGCCAGCAGCGTAGACGCGGGGGCCTACGAGCAGTACTTC.

This chain uses TRBV2 with TRBJ2-7; a possible D gene is TRBD1 (6 bases). Trimming took off 7 bases at V and 9 bases at J, with 19 bases between the two ends. CDR1 and CDR2 (germline): SNHLY, FYNNEI. The CDR3 totals 13 residues. DNA of the CDR3: TGTGCCAGCACCCCCGGGACACCTCTGGGGCAGTACTTC. Protein: CASTPGTPLGQYF.

J is TRBJ1-2 and V is TRBV20-1, with a weak D call TRBD1 (5 bases). Trimming stripped 6 bases from V and 4 bases from J, with 9 bases between. CDR3 length: 11 amino acids. Germline V gene lookup returns CDR1 DFQATT and CDR2 SNEGSKA (reference sequence). CDR3: CSAAGPYGYTF. CDR3 nucleotide sequence: TGCAGTGCGGCAGGGCCCTATGGCTACACCTTC.

The J gene is TRBJ2-5, the V gene TRBV30; 7 nucleotides match TRBD1. Trimming at V came to 4 bases and at J to 5 bases, leaving 7 bases not matched to a gene. The CDR3 contains 13 residues. Germline V lookup: CDR1 GTSNPN, CDR2 SVGIG (reference sequence). The CDR3 spells CAWTRTGVETQYF. As DNA, the CDR3 is TGTGCCTGGACCCGAACAGGGGTGGAGACCCAGTACTTC.